These T cell receptor beta chains were read from a single sample in a study of a mutant IDH1 vaccine in newly diagnosed glioma. Assay used: immunoSEQ multiplex PCR; TCRdb lists only in-frame clones, some missing. Of some 50,000 clones listed, around three fifths are singletons. What these receptors recognize is not known. Sequencing was performed on peripheral blood mononuclear cells (PBMCs), taken from a glioma patient whose treatment included an IDH1 peptide vaccine. The receptors here all came from a man aged 35-49 years with glioma. Some clones in this sample may be carry-over from other donors' samples. The conserved cysteine and the conserved F or W are not part of the CDR3 here. Each record gives: CDR3 protein, clone size, V gene, J gene. The size of a clone is reported for some rows only, either as once, few or many, or as a class for expanded clones.

ASSGQSLQETQY	once	TRBV6-1	TRBJ2-5
ATSRDRAEQF	.	TRBV15	TRBJ2-1
ASSGQGAYNEQF	.	TRBV19	TRBJ2-1
ASSRGRDEQY	once	TRBV7-9	TRBJ2-7
ASSLVPETQY	.	TRBV7-2	TRBJ2-5
ASSFKVAGTYGYT	.	TRBV7-9	TRBJ1-2
ASSPHGGGTEAF	.	TRBV5-8	TRBJ1-1
ASSVDPSGGFNEQY	.	TRBV9	TRBJ2-7
ASSLGQGLTEAF	.	TRBV7-9	TRBJ1-1
ASSLVAGTDYGYT	.	TRBV7-2	TRBJ1-2
ASSPWTGSDEQY	.	TRBV7-9	TRBJ2-7
AWSSGTGSGNTIY	.	TRBV30	TRBJ1-3
ASSLERQHQNSPLH	few	TRBV7-9	TRBJ1-6
ASSYGTARSETQY	.	TRBV6-5	TRBJ2-5
ASSIDREWPDTQY	.	TRBV19	TRBJ2-3
SVEDRRGNEAF	.	TRBV29-1	TRBJ1-1
ASSENEQY	.	TRBV6-1	TRBJ2-7
ASSLGWGGSYEQY	once	TRBV5-6	TRBJ2-7
ASSSGTSGDPYEQY	.	TRBV5-1	TRBJ2-7
ASSFGDRGNTGELF	.	TRBV5-4	TRBJ2-2
ASSPDGSYTVNYGYT	few	TRBV5-6	TRBJ1-2
ASSLDRNTGELF	.	TRBV7-9	TRBJ2-2
ASSARAGTGVRGYT	once	TRBV5-1	TRBJ1-2
ASSLGHEETQY	.	TRBV5-6	TRBJ2-5
ASSLTGGAGNTIY	.	TRBV7-2	TRBJ1-3
ASSKGVSTEAF	.	TRBV14	TRBJ1-1
ASSAGSVYGYT	few	TRBV6-6	TRBJ1-2
ASSIRQSSYNSPLH	few	TRBV19	TRBJ1-6
ASSELNGGDGYT	.	TRBV10-2	TRBJ1-2
ASSGLMWNGYT	.	TRBV9	TRBJ1-2
ASSQVIGAYEQY	.	TRBV14	TRBJ2-7
ASSRGDEQF	.	TRBV13	TRBJ2-1
ASSDGTRLDEQY	.	TRBV25-1	TRBJ2-7
SVRRQENTEAF	medium-sized	TRBV29-1	TRBJ1-1
ATSTQNQPQH	.	TRBV15	TRBJ1-5
ASSVWGTDQETQY	.	TRBV9	TRBJ2-5
ASSSIAGYGYT	.	TRBV27	TRBJ1-2
ASSQTGLNTDTQY	.	TRBV5-1	TRBJ2-3
ASSGVGTQYEQY	.	TRBV2	TRBJ2-7
ASSDRGHDYGYT	.	TRBV5-6	TRBJ1-2
ASSAPTGGKRETQY	many	TRBV9	TRBJ2-5
ASSRGQAERAF	few	TRBV7-9	TRBJ1-1
ASSPNPWTGQHQPQH	.	TRBV4-1	TRBJ1-5
ATSRGAGGSYEQY	once	TRBV15	TRBJ2-7
ASSSRQRNTEAF	.	TRBV7-9	TRBJ1-1
ASWSGERHQPQH	few	TRBV27	TRBJ1-5
ASSIEQGSQPQH	.	TRBV19	TRBJ1-5
ASRRRPQSNTEAF	.	TRBV2	TRBJ1-1
ASSIRGVRGYT	.	TRBV2	TRBJ1-2
ASKVPGQNEKLF	.	TRBV6-1	TRBJ1-4
ASSLRGKTGVNTIY	.	TRBV27	TRBJ1-3
ASSSPEGGDTQY	.	TRBV9	TRBJ2-3
ASSLGQVGNEQF	.	TRBV5-1	TRBJ2-1